This T cell receptor beta chain stems from a study of T cell responses to AZD1222 COVID-19 vaccine. Across the study: Second-dose intervals of approximately 4 or approximately 12 weeks were pooled. Overall study findings and caveats: Spike-spanning, vaccine-associated CD4 TCRs were dominant at 160-218 and 743-854. Nearly half of spike-specific TCRs reportedly target unmutated variant regions. White British donors predominated, females outnumbered males, and clonal diversity was possibly underestimated.

The assay was immunoSEQ multiplex PCR, and TCRdb's table has in-frame clones only and misses some. The table shows around 160,000 clones, with approximately 94% occurring only once. Per germline, CDR1 MNHEY and CDR2 SVGAGI. The CDR3 is made up of 16 amino acids. Unmatched junction bases numbered 7, after V lost 0 bases and J lost 3 bases. In its sample, this clone was seen once. Its target is unknown. The TCR comes from an adult in good health. The sequences come from peripheral blood, collected on day 0 of AZD1222 vaccination. V is TRBV6-5 and J is TRBJ2-7, with 8 bases identical to TRBD2. CDR3 sequence (DNA): TGTGCCAGCAGTTACTCGAGTCTAGCGGGTCTCTACGAGCAGTACTTC. This gives the protein CASSYSSLAGLYEQYF.